Listed below are T cell receptor beta chains from one sample, sequenced in a study of identical twins. TCRdb reprocessed the 5' RACE reads via MiXCR and lists one record per CDR3 protein. There are hundreds of thousands of distinct CDR3 sequences in the sample; 8.5% to 9.5% occur only once, and more than 0.75% lies in the top ten. The sample also formed part of further work on yellow fever vaccine responses in identical twins.

Sample: PBMCs. The receptors derive from a woman under 30 in good health. CDR3s include the opening cysteine and the closing phenylalanine or tryptophan. The D gene is left open where the match is weak. Some rows have no size entry. The others give once, few or many, or a class for an expanded clone.

clone size	D gene	V gene	J gene	CDR3 protein	CDR3 DNA
many	TRBD1	TRBV29-1	TRBJ2-2	CSADRGNTGELFF	TGCAGCGCCGACAGGGGTAACACCGGGGAGCTGTTTTTT
few	TRBD2	TRBV7-2	TRBJ2-7	CASSLRTSIYHEQYF	TGTGCCAGCAGCCTCAGGACTAGCATCTACCACGAGCAGTACTTC
.	TRBD2	TRBV12-3/TRBV12-4	TRBJ2-1	CASSLGLGVEEQFF	TGTGCCAGCAGTCTGGGACTAGGGGTAGAGGAGCAGTTCTTC
few	.	TRBV7-3	TRBJ2-3	CASSNGGDTDTQYF	TGTGCCAGCAGCAATGGGGGTGACACAGATACGCAGTATTTT
many	TRBD1	TRBV7-9	TRBJ2-5	CASSPVTGEETQYF	TGTGCCAGCAGCCCAGTTACAGGGGAAGAGACCCAGTACTTC
many	TRBD2	TRBV6-1	TRBJ2-1	CASTLSGVNNEQFF	TGTGCCAGCACCCTCAGCGGGGTCAACAATGAGCAGTTCTTC
few	TRBD2	TRBV7-9	TRBJ2-5	CASSWTSGPQETQYF	TGTGCCAGCAGCTGGACTAGCGGGCCGCAAGAGACCCAGTACTTC
few	TRBD2	TRBV6-2/TRBV6-3	TRBJ2-5	CASGGLALYF	TGTGCCAGCGGAGGACTAGCGCTTTACTTC
.	.	TRBV7-2	TRBJ2-3	CASSPRGGTGFDTQYF	TGTGCCAGCAGCCCCCGGGGGGGGACAGGGTTTGATACGCAGTATTTT
.	.	TRBV7-3	TRBJ2-3	CASSTKLTSTDTQYF	TGTGCCAGCAGCACCAAATTGACTAGCACAGATACGCAGTATTTT
few	.	TRBV7-2	TRBJ2-3	CASSYGGFTDTQYF	TGTGCCAGCAGCTACGGGGGCTTCACAGATACGCAGTATTTT
few	TRBD2	TRBV6-5	TRBJ2-3	CASSYRLAGGPPDTQYF	TGTGCCAGCAGTTACAGGCTAGCGGGGGGGCCCCCAGATACGCAGTATTTT
few	TRBD1	TRBV15	TRBJ2-7	CATSRGRGNEQYF	TGTGCCACCAGCAGGGGCAGGGGGAACGAGCAGTACTTC
.	.	TRBV6-1	TRBJ2-1	CASSLLWGGNDEQFF	TGTGCCAGCAGTCTCCTTTGGGGGGGCAACGATGAGCAGTTCTTC
.	TRBD1	TRBV4-1	TRBJ1-5	CASSQVGGGPNQPQHF	TGCGCCAGCAGCCAAGTGGGAGGGGGCCCCAATCAGCCCCAGCATTTT
many	TRBD2	TRBV18	TRBJ2-7	CASSPDPGGPYEQYF	TGTGCCAGCTCACCAGATCCGGGAGGGCCCTACGAGCAGTACTTC
few	.	TRBV5-1	TRBJ2-2	CASSFFDRDTGELFF	TGCGCCAGCAGCTTCTTCGATCGAGACACCGGGGAGCTGTTTTTT
.	TRBD2	TRBV4-2	TRBJ2-3	CASSPGLAGAFFLTDTQYF	TGTGCCAGCAGCCCGGGACTAGCGGGAGCATTCTTTCTCACAGATACGCAGTATTTT
many	.	TRBV25-1	TRBJ2-5	CASSEYRGRNQETQYF	TGTGCCAGCAGTGAATATAGGGGGAGGAACCAAGAGACCCAGTACTTC
few	.	TRBV6-2/TRBV6-3	TRBJ2-7	CASSYNQAGTYEQYF	TGTGCCAGCAGTTACAACCAGGCGGGAACCTACGAGCAGTACTTC
.	TRBD2	TRBV7-2	TRBJ2-3	CASSPHLAGGPADTQYF	TGTGCCAGCAGCCCACACCTAGCGGGAGGGCCTGCAGATACGCAGTATTTT
many	.	TRBV7-2	TRBJ2-1	CASSLASLDNEQFF	TGTGCCAGCAGCTTAGCGAGCCTGGACAATGAGCAGTTCTTC
.	.	TRBV18	TRBJ2-2	CASSPVGRGELFF	TGTGCCAGCTCACCAGTAGGACGTGGGGAGCTGTTTTTT
.	TRBD2	TRBV10-1	TRBJ2-1	CASRGKGLAGVSEQFF	TGCGCCAGCCGGGGTAAAGGACTAGCGGGAGTCTCTGAGCAGTTCTTC
many	.	TRBV12-3/TRBV12-4	TRBJ1-1	CASSFGPGAEAFF	TGTGCCAGCAGTTTCGGCCCAGGGGCTGAAGCTTTCTTT
.	.	TRBV7-8	TRBJ1-5	CASSLAQTGHNQPQHF	TGTGCCAGCAGCTTAGCGCAGACAGGTCACAATCAGCCCCAGCATTTT
many	TRBD2	TRBV12-3/TRBV12-4	TRBJ2-7	CASSLAGGTSYEQYF	TGTGCCAGCAGCTTAGCGGGGGGGACCTCGTACGAGCAGTACTTC
many	.	TRBV7-9	TRBJ2-3	CASSYQASTDTQYF	TGTGCCAGCAGCTATCAGGCTAGCACAGATACGCAGTATTTT
few	.	TRBV7-9	TRBJ2-3	CASRGESTDTQYF	TGTGCCAGCAGAGGGGAGAGCACAGATACGCAGTATTTT
few	TRBD2	TRBV28	TRBJ2-3	CASRPGGITDTQYF	TGTGCCAGCAGACCGGGGGGTATCACAGATACGCAGTATTTT
.	.	TRBV11-2	TRBJ2-3	CASSLGLRRGDTQYF	TGTGCCAGCAGCTTAGGCCTTCGGAGGGGGGATACGCAGTATTTT
.	.	TRBV30	TRBJ2-7	CAWSGDYEQYF	TGTGCCTGGAGTGGGGACTACGAGCAGTACTTC